The entry below gives a single T cell receptor (beta chain) sequence along with its context. Its antigen is not identified. Profiling relied on immunoSEQ multiplex PCR, and the TCRdb table lists in-frame clones only, not all of them. Among 65,000 to 90,000 clones listed, 89% were seen once. These data originate in a study of T cell responses to AZD1222 COVID-19 vaccine. Findings and caveats of the study: Donor demographics were predominantly white British with a female majority; clonal diversity may be underestimated.

Unmatched junction bases numbered 9, after V lost 6 bases and J lost 6 bases. The CDR3 loop spans 15 amino acids. The germline V gene encodes CDR1 SNHLY and CDR2 FYNNEI. The sample was peripheral blood, taken 28 days after the second AZD1222 dose. This sequence joins TRBV2 and TRBJ2-2; 8 bases fit TRBD2. This clonotype was sampled from an adult who received the AZD1222 COVID-19 vaccine. CDR3 DNA sequence: TGTGCCAGCAGGAATAGCGGGATGGTAGCCGGGGAGCTGTTTTTT. Protein sequence: CASRNSGMVAGELFF.